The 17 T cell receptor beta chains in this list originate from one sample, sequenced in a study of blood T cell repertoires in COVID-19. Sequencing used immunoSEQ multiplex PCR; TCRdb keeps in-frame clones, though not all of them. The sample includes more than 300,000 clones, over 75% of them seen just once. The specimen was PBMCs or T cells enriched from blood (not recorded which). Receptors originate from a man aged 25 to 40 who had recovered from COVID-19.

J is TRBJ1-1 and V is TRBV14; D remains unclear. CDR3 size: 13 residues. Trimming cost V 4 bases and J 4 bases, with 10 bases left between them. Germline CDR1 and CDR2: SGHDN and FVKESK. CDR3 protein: CASSRMSGTEAFF. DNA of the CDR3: TGTGCCAGCAGCCGTATGTCGGGCACTGAAGCTTTCTTT.

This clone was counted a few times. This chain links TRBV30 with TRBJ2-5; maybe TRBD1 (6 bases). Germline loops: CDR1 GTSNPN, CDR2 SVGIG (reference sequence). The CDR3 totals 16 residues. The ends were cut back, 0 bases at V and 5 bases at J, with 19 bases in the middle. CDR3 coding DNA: TGTGCCTGGAGTGTACTGGGGAGTACAGGGTCGGAGACCCAGTACTTC. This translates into CAWSVLGSTGSETQYF.

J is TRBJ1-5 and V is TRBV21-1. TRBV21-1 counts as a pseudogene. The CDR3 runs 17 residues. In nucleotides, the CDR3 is TGTGCCAGCAGCAAAGCCGACGTTCGGGGTTCCAATCAGCCCCAGCATTTT. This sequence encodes CASSKADVRGSNQPQHF.

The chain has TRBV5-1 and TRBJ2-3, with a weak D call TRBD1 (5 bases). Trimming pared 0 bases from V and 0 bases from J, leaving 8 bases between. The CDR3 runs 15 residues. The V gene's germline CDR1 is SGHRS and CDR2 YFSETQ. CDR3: CASSLVAGSTDTQYF. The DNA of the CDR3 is TGCGCCAGCAGCTTGGTAGCAGGGAGCACAGATACGCAGTATTTT.

CDR3 DNA sequence: TGTGCCAGCTCCCTGGACAGGGTCAATCAGCCCCAGCATTTT. Translating it yields CASSLDRVNQPQHF. The rearrangement links TRBV18 to TRBJ1-5; 8 nucleotides agree with TRBD1. The V segment lost 6 bases and the J segment 3 bases; nucleotides outside the gene matches: 4. This CDR3 is built from 14 residues. CDR1 is KGHSH, CDR2 LQKENI, per germline.

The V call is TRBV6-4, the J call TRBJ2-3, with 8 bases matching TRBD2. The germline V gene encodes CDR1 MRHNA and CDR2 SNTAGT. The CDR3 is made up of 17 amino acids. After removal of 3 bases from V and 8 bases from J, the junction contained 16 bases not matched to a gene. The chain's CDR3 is CASSEGRDGGASGTQYF. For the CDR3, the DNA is TGTGCCAGCAGTGAAGGACGAGACGGGGGGGCCTCAGGTACGCAGTATTTT.

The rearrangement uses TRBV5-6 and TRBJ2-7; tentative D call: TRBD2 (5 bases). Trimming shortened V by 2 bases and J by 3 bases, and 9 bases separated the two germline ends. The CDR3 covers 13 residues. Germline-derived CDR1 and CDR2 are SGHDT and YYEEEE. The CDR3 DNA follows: TGTGCCAGCAGCTTCCTAGCCGACTACGAGCAGTACTTC. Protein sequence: CASSFLADYEQYF.

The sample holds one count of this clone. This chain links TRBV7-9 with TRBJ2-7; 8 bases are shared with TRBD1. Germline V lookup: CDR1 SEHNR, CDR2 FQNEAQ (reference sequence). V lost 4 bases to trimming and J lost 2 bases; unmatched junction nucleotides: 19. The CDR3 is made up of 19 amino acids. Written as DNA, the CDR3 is TGTGCCAGCAGCTCCCCAGGACAGGGTATTGTTCCAAGGCCCTACGAGCAGTACTTC. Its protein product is CASSSPGQGIVPRPYEQYF. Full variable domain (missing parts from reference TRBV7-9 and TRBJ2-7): DTGVSQNPRHKITKRGQNVTFRCDPISEHNRLYWYRQTLGQGPEFLTYFQNEAQLEKSRLLSDRFSAERPKGSFSTLEIQRTEQGDSAMYLCASSSPGQGIVPRPYEQYFGPGTRLTVT.

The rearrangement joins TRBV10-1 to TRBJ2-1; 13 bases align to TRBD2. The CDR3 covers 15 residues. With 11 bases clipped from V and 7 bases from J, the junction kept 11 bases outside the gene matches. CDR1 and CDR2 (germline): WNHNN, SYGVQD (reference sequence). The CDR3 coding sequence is TGCGCCTCAAGGAGTGGGACTAGCGGGAAGAATGAGCAGTTCTTC. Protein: CASRSGTSGKNEQFF.

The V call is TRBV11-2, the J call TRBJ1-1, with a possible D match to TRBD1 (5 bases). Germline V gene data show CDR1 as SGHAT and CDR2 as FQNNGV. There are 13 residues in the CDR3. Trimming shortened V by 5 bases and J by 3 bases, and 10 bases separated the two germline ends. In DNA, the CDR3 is TGTGCCAGCAGCCGCGGGGGTTACACTGAAGCTTTCTTT. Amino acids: CASSRGGYTEAFF.

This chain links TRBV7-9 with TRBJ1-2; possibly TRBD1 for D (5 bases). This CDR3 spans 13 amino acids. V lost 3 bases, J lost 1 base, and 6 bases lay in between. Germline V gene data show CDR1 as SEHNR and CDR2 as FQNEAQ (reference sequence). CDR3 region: CASSFRDNYGYTF. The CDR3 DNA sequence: TGTGCCAGCAGCTTCAGGGATAACTATGGCTACACCTTC.

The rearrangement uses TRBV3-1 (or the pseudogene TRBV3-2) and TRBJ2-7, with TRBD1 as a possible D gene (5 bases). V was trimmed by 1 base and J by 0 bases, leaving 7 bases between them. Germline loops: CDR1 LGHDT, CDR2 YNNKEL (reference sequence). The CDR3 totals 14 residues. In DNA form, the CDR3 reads TGTGCCAGCAGCCAAGCAGGGTACTCCTACGAGCAGTACTTC. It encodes CASSQAGYSYEQYF.

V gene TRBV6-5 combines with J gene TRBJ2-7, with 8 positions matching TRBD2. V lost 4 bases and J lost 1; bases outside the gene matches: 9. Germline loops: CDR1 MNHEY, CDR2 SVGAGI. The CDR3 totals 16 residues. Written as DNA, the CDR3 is TGTGCCAGCAGTTCGAAGCCACTAGCGGCGTCCTACGAGCAGTACTTC. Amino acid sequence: CASSSKPLAASYEQYF.

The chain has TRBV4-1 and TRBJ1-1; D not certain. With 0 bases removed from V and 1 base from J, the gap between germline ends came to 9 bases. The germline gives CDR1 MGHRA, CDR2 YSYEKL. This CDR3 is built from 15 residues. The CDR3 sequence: CASSQERAGNTEAFF. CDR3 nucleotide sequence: TGCGCCAGCAGCCAAGAGAGAGCAGGGAACACTGAAGCTTTCTTT.

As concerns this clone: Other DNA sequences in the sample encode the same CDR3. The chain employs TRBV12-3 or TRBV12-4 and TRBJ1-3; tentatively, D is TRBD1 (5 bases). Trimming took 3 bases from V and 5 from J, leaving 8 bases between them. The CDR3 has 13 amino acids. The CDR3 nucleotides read TGTGCCAGCAGTTTGGGGGGAAGAAACACCATATATTTT. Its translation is CASSLGGRNTIYF.

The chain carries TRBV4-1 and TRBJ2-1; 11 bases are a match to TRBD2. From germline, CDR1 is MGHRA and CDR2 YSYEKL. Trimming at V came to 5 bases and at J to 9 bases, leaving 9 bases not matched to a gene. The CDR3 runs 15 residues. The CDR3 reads CASSSGLAGRLEQFF. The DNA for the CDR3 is TGCGCCAGCAGCTCCGGACTAGCGGGCCGCCTTGAGCAGTTCTTC.

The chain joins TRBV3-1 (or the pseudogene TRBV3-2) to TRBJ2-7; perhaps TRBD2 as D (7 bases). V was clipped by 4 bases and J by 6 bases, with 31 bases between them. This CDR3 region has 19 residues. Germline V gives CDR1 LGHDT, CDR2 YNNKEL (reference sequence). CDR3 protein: CASSPGGGRILESLSEQYF. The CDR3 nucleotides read TGTGCCAGCAGCCCGGGGGGCGGGAGAATCCTCGAGTCTTTGAGCGAGCAGTACTTC.